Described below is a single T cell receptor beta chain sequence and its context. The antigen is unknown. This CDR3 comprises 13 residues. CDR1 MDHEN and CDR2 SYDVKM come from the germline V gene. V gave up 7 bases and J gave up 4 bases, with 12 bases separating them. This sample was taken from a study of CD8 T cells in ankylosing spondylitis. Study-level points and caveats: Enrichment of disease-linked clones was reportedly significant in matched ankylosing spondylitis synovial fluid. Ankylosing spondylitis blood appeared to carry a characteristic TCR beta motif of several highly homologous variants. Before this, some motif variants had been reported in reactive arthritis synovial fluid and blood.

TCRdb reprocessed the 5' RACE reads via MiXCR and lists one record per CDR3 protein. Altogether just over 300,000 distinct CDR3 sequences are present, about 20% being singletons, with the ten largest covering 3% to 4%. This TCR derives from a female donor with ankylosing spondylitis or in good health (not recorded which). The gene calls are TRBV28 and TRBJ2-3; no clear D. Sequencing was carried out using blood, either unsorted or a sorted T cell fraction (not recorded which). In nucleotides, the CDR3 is TGTGCCAGCAAAGGCGACCGGGCAGATACGCAGTATTTT. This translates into CASKGDRADTQYF. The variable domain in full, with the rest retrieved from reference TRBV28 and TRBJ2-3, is DVKVTQSSRYLVKRTGEKVFLECVQDMDHENMFWYRQDPGLGLRLIYFSYDVKMKEKGDIPEGYSVSREKKERFSLILESASTNQTSMYLCASKGDRADTQYFGPGTRLTVL.